This record concerns one T cell receptor beta chain sequence. Its target is unknown. Germline-derived CDR1 and CDR2 are SQVTM and ANQGSEA. V lost 7 bases to trimming and J lost 6 bases, with 17 bases between them. The CDR3 extends over 13 amino acids. This record comes from a study of response to subunit inactivated influenza vaccine. Study-level points and caveats: Authors suggested each seasonal influenza vaccination recruits few new T cells.

TCRdb called the RT-PCR reads again in MiXCR, with one record for every CDR3 protein. The sample has 400,000 to 550,000 distinct CDR3 sequences, roughly 23% seen once. Sequenced here: CD4+ T cells sorted from PBMCs, sampled about 5 days after vaccination. This clonotype was sampled from a man aged 50 or older who received an inactivated influenza vaccine. The V and J genes are TRBV29-1 and TRBJ2-3, with D maybe TRBD1 (6 bases). The CDR3 region is CSANDRRKDTQYF. The CDR3 nucleotides are TGCAGCGCCAACGACAGGAGGAAGGATACGCAGTATTTT.